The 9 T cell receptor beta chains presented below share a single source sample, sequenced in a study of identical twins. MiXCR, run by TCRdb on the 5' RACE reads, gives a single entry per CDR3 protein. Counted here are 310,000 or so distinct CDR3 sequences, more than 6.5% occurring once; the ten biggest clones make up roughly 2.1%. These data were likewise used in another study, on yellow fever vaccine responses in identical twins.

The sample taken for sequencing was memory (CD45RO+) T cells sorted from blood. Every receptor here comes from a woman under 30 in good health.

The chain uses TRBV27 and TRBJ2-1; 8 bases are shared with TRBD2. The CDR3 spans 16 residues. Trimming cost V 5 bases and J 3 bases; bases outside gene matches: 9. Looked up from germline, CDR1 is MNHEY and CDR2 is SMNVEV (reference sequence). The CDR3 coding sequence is TGTGCCAGCAGTACCTGGGGGACTAGTCTCTACAATGAGCAGTTCTTC. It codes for CASSTWGTSLYNEQFF.

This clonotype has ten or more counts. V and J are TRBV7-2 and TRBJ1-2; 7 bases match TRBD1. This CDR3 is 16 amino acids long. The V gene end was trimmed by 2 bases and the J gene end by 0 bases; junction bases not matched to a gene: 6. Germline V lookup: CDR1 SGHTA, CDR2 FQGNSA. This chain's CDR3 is CASSLQRQGTNYGYTF. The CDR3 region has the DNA TGTGCCAGCAGCTTACAAAGACAGGGAACTAACTATGGCTACACCTTC.

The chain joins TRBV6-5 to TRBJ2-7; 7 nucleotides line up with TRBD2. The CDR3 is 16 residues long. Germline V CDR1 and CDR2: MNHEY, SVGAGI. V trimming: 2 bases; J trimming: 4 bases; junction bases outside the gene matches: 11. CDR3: CASSYLWAGVGYEQYF. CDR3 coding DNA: TGTGCCAGCAGTTACCTATGGGCGGGAGTTGGTTACGAGCAGTACTTC.

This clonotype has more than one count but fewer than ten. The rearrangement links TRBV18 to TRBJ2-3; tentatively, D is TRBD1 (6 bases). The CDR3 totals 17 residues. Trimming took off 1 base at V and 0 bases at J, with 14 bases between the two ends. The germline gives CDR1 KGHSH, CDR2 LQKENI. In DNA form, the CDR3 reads TGTGCCAGCTCACCACGGAAGGGGGTAATTAGCACAGATACGCAGTATTTT. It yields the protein CASSPRKGVISTDTQYF.

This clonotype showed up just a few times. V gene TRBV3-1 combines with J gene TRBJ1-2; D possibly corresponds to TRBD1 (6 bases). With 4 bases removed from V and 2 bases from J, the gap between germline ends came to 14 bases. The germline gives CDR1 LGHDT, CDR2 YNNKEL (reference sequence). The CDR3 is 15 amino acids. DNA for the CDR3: TGTGCCAGCAGCCGCCGGGACATCGAAAACTATGGCTACACCTTC. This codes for CASSRRDIENYGYTF.

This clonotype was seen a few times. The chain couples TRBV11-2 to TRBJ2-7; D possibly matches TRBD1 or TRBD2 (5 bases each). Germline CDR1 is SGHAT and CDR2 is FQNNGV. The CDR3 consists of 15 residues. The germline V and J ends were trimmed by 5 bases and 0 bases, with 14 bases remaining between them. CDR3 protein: CASSRRDGNSYEQYF. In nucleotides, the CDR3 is TGTGCCAGCAGCCGAAGGGACGGAAACTCCTACGAGCAGTACTTC. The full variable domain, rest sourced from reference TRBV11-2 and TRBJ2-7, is EAGVAQSPRYKIIEKRQSVAFWCNPISGHATLYWYQQILGQGPKLLIQFQNNGVVDDSQLPKDRFSAERLKGVDSTLKIQPAKLEDSAVYLCASSRRDGNSYEQYFGPGTRLTVT.

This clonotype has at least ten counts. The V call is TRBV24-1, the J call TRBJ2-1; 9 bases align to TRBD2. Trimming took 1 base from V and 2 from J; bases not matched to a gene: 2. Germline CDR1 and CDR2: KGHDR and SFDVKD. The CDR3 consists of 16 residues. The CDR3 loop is CATSDFSGRTYNEQFF. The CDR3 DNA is TGTGCCACCAGTGATTTCAGCGGGAGGACCTACAATGAGCAGTTCTTC.

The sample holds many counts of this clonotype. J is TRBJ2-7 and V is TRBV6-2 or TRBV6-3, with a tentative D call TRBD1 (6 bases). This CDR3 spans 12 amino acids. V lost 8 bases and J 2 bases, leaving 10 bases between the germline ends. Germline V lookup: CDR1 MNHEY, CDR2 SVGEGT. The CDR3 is CASGGIPYEQYV. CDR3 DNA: TGTGCCAGCGGGGGCATCCCCTACGAGCAGTACGTC.

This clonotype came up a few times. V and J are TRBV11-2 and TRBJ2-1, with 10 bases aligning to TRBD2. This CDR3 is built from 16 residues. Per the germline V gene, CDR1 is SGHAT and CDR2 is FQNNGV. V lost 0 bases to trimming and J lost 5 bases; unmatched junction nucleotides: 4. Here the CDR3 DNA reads TGTGCCAGCAGCTTAGAACCAGCGGGGGGGAACAATGAGCAGTTCTTC. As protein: CASSLEPAGGNNEQFF. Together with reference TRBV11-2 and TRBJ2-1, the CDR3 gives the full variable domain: EAGVAQSPRYKIIEKRQSVAFWCNPISGHATLYWYQQILGQGPKLLIQFQNNGVVDDSQLPKDRFSAERLKGVDSTLKIQPAKLEDSAVYLCASSLEPAGGNNEQFFGPGTRLTVL.